Below are 13 T cell receptor beta chains sequenced from a single sample in a study of CD8 T cells in Susac syndrome. It was with random hexamers that roughly 0.45 to 1 ug RNA was reverse transcribed. TCRdb re-analysed the immunoSEQ multiplex PCR reads in MiXCR, keeping a single row per CDR3 protein. The data show some 160,000 distinct CDR3 sequences, about 95% seen once. Sequencing was carried out using CD8+ T cells from PBMCs. Every receptor here comes from a human donor with multiple sclerosis.

The CDR3 protein is CASGLSTYYEQYF. As DNA, the CDR3 is TGTGCTAGTGGTTTGTCGACATACTACGAGCAGTACTTC. V is TRBV12-5 and J is TRBJ2-7; D not resolved. Trimming pared 2 bases from V and 3 bases from J, leaving 8 bases between. Looked up from germline, CDR1 is LGHNT and CDR2 is FRNRAP. This CDR3 comprises 13 residues.

This clonotype was counted once. V is TRBV5-6 and J is TRBJ2-1, with 11 positions matching TRBD2. This CDR3 contains 14 residues. The V segment lost 4 bases and the J segment 8 bases; nucleotides outside the gene matches: 5. Germline V lookup: CDR1 SGHDT, CDR2 YYEEEE. The CDR3 protein is CASSDPGLADEQFF. As DNA, the CDR3 is TGTGCCAGCAGCGACCCGGGACTAGCGGATGAGCAGTTCTTC. Supplemented by reference TRBV5-6 and TRBJ2-1, the full variable domain reads DAGVTQSPTHLIKTRGQQVTLRCSPKSGHDTVSWYQQALGQGPQFIFQYYEEEERQRGNFPDRFSGHQFPNYSSELNVNALLLGDSALYLCASSDPGLADEQFFGPGTRLTVL.

The rearrangement joins TRBV4-1 to TRBJ1-5; D gene ambiguous. Germline CDR1 and CDR2: MGHRA and YSYEKL. The V end was cut by 0 bases, the J end by 7 bases, with 13 bases between. The CDR3 spans 15 residues. CDR3 residues: CASSQEARRRQPQHF. The CDR3 DNA follows: TGCGCCAGCAGCCAAGAAGCTAGACGGCGGCAGCCCCAGCATTTT.

The CDR3 sequence: CSVPRGVGAPRHEQYF. CDR3 in DNA: TGCAGCGTTCCAAGGGGCGTCGGGGCCCCCCGTCACGAGCAGTACTTC. The chain links TRBV29-1 to TRBJ2-7; TRBD1 or TRBD2 may be the D gene (5 bases each). V lost 5 bases, J lost 5 bases, and 25 bases lay in between. This CDR3 is 16 amino acids long. Germline V lookup: CDR1 SQVTM, CDR2 ANQGSEA.

This chain links TRBV20-1 with TRBJ2-7; TRBD2 aligns across 12 bases. From germline, CDR1 is DFQATT and CDR2 SNEGSKA (reference sequence). V dropped 0 bases and J dropped 7; count of bases not matched to a gene: 7. The length of the CDR3 is 15 residues. CDR3 loop: CSARDLAGGPGEQYF. As DNA, the CDR3 is TGCAGTGCTAGAGACCTAGCGGGAGGGCCCGGAGAGCAGTACTTC.

CDR3: CASSRATGVAEQFF. The CDR3 coding sequence is TGCGCCAGCAGTCGTGCAACAGGGGTGGCTGAGCAGTTCTTC. This chain connects TRBV5-1 to TRBJ2-1, with TRBD1 matching 7 bases. CDR1 and CDR2 from the germline V gene are SGHRS and YFSETQ. V trimming: 5 bases; J trimming: 9 bases; junction bases outside the gene matches: 11. This CDR3 spans 14 amino acids.

The chain has TRBV20-1 and TRBJ2-1; D is ambiguous. The CDR3 spans 13 residues. The germline V gene encodes CDR1 DFQATT and CDR2 SNEGSKA (reference sequence). V was trimmed by 0 bases and J by 8 bases, leaving 11 bases between them. This CDR3 reads CSARERHIYEQFF. The CDR3 DNA reads as TGCAGTGCTAGAGAGAGGCATATCTATGAGCAGTTCTTC.

V gene TRBV28 combines with J gene TRBJ2-7, with D possibly TRBD1 on 6 matching bases. Germline-derived CDR1 and CDR2 are MDHEN and SYDVKM. Between the trimmed V and J ends, which lost 10 bases and 2 bases, there was a span of 15 bases. The CDR3 runs to 13 residues. The CDR3, as DNA: TGTGCCATAAGGACAGCTTCCACCTACGAGCAGTACTTC. This translates into CAIRTASTYEQYF.

This chain uses TRBV5-6 with TRBJ2-1, with D perhaps TRBD1 (6 bases). Trimming took off 3 bases at V and 8 bases at J, with 12 bases between the two ends. Germline assignment: CDR1 SGHDT and CDR2 YYEEEE. The CDR3 is made up of 13 amino acids. In DNA, the CDR3 is TGTGCCAGCAGCTCCATCTGGGGGCATGAGCAGTTCTTC. Protein product: CASSSIWGHEQFF.

V usage is TRBV11-2 and J usage is TRBJ2-1; TRBD2 aligns across 13 bases. This CDR3 spans 14 amino acids. V lost 5 bases to trimming and J lost 5 bases; unmatched junction nucleotides: 0. Germline CDR1 SGHAT, CDR2 FQNNGV. CDR3 region: CASSGTSGNNEQFF. CDR3 DNA sequence: TGTGCCAGCAGCGGGACTAGCGGGAACAATGAGCAGTTCTTC. The full variable domain, completed using reference TRBV11-2 and TRBJ2-1, is EAGVAQSPRYKIIEKRQSVAFWCNPISGHATLYWYQQILGQGPKLLIQFQNNGVVDDSQLPKDRFSAERLKGVDSTLKIQPAKLEDSAVYLCASSGTSGNNEQFFGPGTRLTVL.

V and J are TRBV12-3 or TRBV12-4 and TRBJ1-2; D is possibly TRBD1 (6 bases). Trimming left V 3 bases short and J 3 bases short, with 11 bases between. This CDR3 spans 14 amino acids. CDR3 in DNA: TGTGCCAGCAGTTTCGGGGACATGGACTATGGCTACACCTTC. It specifies CASSFGDMDYGYTF.

The J gene is TRBJ1-2, the V gene TRBV12-3 or TRBV12-4; D may be TRBD1 (5 bases). V lost 6 bases, J lost 6 bases, and 8 bases lay in between. There are 11 residues in the CDR3. In DNA form, the CDR3 reads TGTGCCAGCAGGGGAGGGGATGGCTACACCTTC. It translates to CASRGGDGYTF.

This sequence joins TRBV25-1 and TRBJ2-7; a possible D gene is TRBD2 (5 bases). Germline V CDR1 and CDR2: MGHDK, SYGVNS. This CDR3 has 16 residues. V lost 2 bases, J lost 0 bases, and 14 bases lay in between. The CDR3 loop is CASSEGSGLSSYEQYF. The CDR3 DNA reads as TGTGCCAGCAGTGAAGGGTCCGGACTTAGCTCCTACGAGCAGTACTTC.